This T cell receptor beta chain is from a study of cytomegalovirus exposure and HLA in healthy donors. The CDR3 length is 12 residues. Germline V lookup: CDR1 SGHRS, CDR2 YFSETQ. Trimming took off 0 bases at V and 7 bases at J, with 7 bases between the two ends. Study-wide results and limits: Overall, roughly 160 TCR beta chains were annotated as cytomegalovirus-associated.

The assay was immunoSEQ multiplex PCR, and TCRdb's table has in-frame clones only and misses some. The sample comprises 110,000 or so clones, more than 75% of which are singletons, and roughly 2% rests with the top ten. With regard to this clone: What it recognizes is unknown.

The sequence was collected from a woman aged 25 to 45 in good health and CMV-seronegative. Sequenced material: PBMCs. The chain uses TRBV5-1 and TRBJ1-2, with D unresolved. CDR3 bases: TGCGCCAGCAGCTTGGAAGGGAGTGGCTACACCTTC. It specifies CASSLEGSGYTF.